This T cell receptor beta chain appears in the sequencing data of a study of blood T cell repertoires in COVID-19 (dated by TCRdb to about 2020). Turning to the overall study: The collaborator samples originated in the United States, Italy and Spain and spanned the acute and convalescent phases of COVID-19. The sample metadata nearly always contained a de-identified subject ID, COVID-19 status, age in years and sex. Where available, HLA class I and class II types were taken from metadata supplied by the sample provider and were not determined by assay-based typing. Subjects who had been exposed to COVID-19, were actively infected with it, or had recovered from it provided the deeply sampled blood TCRbeta repertoires that made up the dataset. The material from the prospective study consisted of cDNA or gDNA derived from T cells, B-cell-depleted T cells, or PBMCs. The samples were drawn from the first 160 participants of the ongoing ImmuneRACE study and from over a thousand subjects provided by 6 global collaborators. The repertoires were released in a freely available public database meant as a resource for research on the immune response to SARS-CoV-2.

Details on this clone: Its antigen is currently not known. The input lacks base qualities; no much larger clone sits a single base away.

The CDR3 numbers 14 residues from cysteine through phenylalanine. Only the CDR3 part of the read is kept: 42 bases, read in frame from the first base. V lost 6 bases and J lost 0 bases; the stretch between them is 9 bases long. The germline V gene yields KGHSH for CDR1 and LQKENI for CDR2. The collaborating institutions used their own protocols to collect whole blood in K2EDTA tubes. For TCRbeta analysis, collaborators shipped samples as frozen whole blood, isolated PBMCs, or DNA extracted from either of those sample types. The immunoSEQ Assay, a bias-controlled multiplex PCR, was used to amplify TCRbeta CDR3 regions from genomic DNA. Processing in the source paper ran as follows. Nucleated cell counts per sample were estimated from amplification of reference gene primers within the assay. To quantify the absolute abundance of each unique TCRbeta CDR3 rearrangement, sequence reads were collapsed and filtered. For each sample, productive Simpson clonality was calculated by taking the square root of Simpson's diversity index across productive rearrangements. This is the immuneACCESS table as TCRdb keeps it, with only in-frame sequences that have V and J called. A part of the clones is gone; compared with another copy, unresolved V genes explain less than half, and the rest is unexplained. V, J and clone size derive from that table, while D and trimming were established from the DNA sequence. This sample lists some 350,000 clones; roughly 86% were detected once. Of the sample, about 2.9% falls within the top ten clones.

The full study reports these points: The quantity of clinical and demographic metadata differed by source and by participant and was supplied without curation.

The sequencing sample was made of peripheral blood. The V gene is TRBV18 and the J gene is TRBJ1-3; a tentative D call is TRBD1 (5 bases match). The sequence was collected from a human donor in a cohort sampled during active COVID-19. CDR3 protein: CASSEGVSGNTIYF. The nucleotides read TGTGCCAGCTCCGAAGGGGTCTCTGGAAACACCATATATTTT. The reference TRBV18 and TRBJ1-3 proteins fill in what lies around the CDR3, so the full variable domain reads NAGVMQNPRHLVRRRGQEARLRCSPMKGHSHVYWYRQLPEEGLKFMVYLQKENIIDESGMPKERFSAEFPKEGPSILRIQQVVRGDSAAYFCASSEGVSGNTIYFGEGSWLTVV.